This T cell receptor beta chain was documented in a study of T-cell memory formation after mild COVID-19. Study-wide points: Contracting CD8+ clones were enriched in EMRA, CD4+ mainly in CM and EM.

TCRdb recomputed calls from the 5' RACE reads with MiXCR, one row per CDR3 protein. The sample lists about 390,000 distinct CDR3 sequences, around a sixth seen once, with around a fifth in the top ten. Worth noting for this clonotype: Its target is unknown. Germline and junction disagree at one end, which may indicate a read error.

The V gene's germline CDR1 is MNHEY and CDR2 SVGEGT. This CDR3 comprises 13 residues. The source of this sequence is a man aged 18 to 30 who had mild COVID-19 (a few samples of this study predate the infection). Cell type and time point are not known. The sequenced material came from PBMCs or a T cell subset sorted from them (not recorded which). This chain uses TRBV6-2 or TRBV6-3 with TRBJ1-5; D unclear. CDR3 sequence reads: CASRPHADQHQHF. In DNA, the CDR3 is TGTGCCAGCAGACCCCATGCGGATCAGCACCAGCATTTT.